The 10 T cell receptor beta chains reported below all come from one sample, sequenced in a study of human T cells and chemical hapten exposure. Time point indicated: patch test 1, 2 weeks after DPC sensitization. The treatment: therapeutic diphenylcyclopropenone sensitization with weekly scalp DPC. TCRdb processed the RACE reads anew with MiXCR; each CDR3 protein has one entry. Found here are fewer than 130,000 distinct CDR3 sequences, 11% of them singletons; the top ten hold under 4.5%. Sample: whole blood, taken in connection with sensitization to the hapten diphenylcyclopropenone (DPC). The receptors were sampled from a woman aged 40 to 49 with alopecia areata. Some clones in this sample may be carry-over from other donors' samples.

The chain employs TRBV25-1 and TRBJ1-4; 9 bases align to TRBD1. The germline gives CDR1 MGHDK, CDR2 SYGVNS. The CDR3 has 14 amino acids. V lost 8 bases, J lost 7 bases, and 8 bases stayed unmatched. The CDR3 sequence is CASGHRGQGEKLFF. Written as DNA, the CDR3 is TGTGCCAGCGGACACAGGGGGCAGGGTGAAAAACTGTTTTTT.

The chain is built from TRBV3-1 and TRBJ1-1, with TRBD1 matching over 10 bases. Looked up from germline, CDR1 is LGHDT and CDR2 is YNNKEL (reference sequence). Losses at the gene ends were 7 bases for V and 2 bases for J; bases not matched to a gene: 13. The length of the CDR3 is 17 residues. The CDR3 region is CASTFLRGTGANTEAFF. DNA for the CDR3: TGTGCCAGCACATTTCTCCGCGGGACAGGGGCCAACACTGAAGCTTTCTTT.

This clonotype was seen a handful of times. The chain uses TRBV19 and TRBJ1-5; TRBD1 is a possible D gene (5 bases). The CDR3 runs 15 residues. V was pared by 3 bases and J by 7 bases, with 16 bases between. Germline CDR1 LNHDA, CDR2 SQIVND (reference sequence). Here the CDR3 DNA reads TGTGCCAGTAGTATCAAGGGGATGAGGGAGCAGCCCCAGCATTTT. Translating gives CASSIKGMREQPQHF.

This CDR3 is CATSSRDSRPNYGYTF. DNA for the CDR3: TGTGCCACCAGCAGTCGGGACTCGAGACCTAACTATGGCTACACCTTC. The V call is TRBV15, the J call TRBJ1-2, with a tentative D call TRBD1 (5 bases). The CDR3 loop spans 16 amino acids. Germline lookup yields CDR1 LNHNV and CDR2 YYDKDF (reference sequence). Between the trimmed V and J ends, which lost 3 bases and 0 bases, there was a span of 14 bases. The whole variable domain, filled in from reference TRBV15 and TRBJ1-2, reads DAMVIQNPRYQVTQFGKPVTLSCSQTLNHNVMYWYQQKSSQAPKLLFHYYDKDFNNEADTPDNFQSRRPNTSFCFLDIRSPGLGDTAMYLCATSSRDSRPNYGYTFGSGTRLTVV.

This clonotype was detected many times. The chain joins TRBV18 to TRBJ2-6, with no clear D. CDR1 is KGHSH and CDR2 is LQKENI in the germline V gene. The length of the CDR3 is 13 residues. V gave up 7 bases and J gave up 2 bases, with 6 bases separating them. The CDR3: CASFVPGANVLTF. The CDR3 bases are TGTGCCAGCTTCGTACCTGGGGCCAACGTCCTGACTTTC.

This clonotype was seen ten or more times. This sequence joins TRBV7-3 and TRBJ2-5, with 12 bases identical to TRBD2. CDR1 and CDR2 (germline): SGHTA, FQGTGA. With V trimmed by 5 bases and J by 5 bases, 6 bases remained unmatched. The length of the CDR3 is 15 residues. In DNA, the CDR3 is TGTGCCAGCAGCACCGGACTAGCGGGGTACGAGACCCAGTACTTC. Translation: CASSTGLAGYETQYF.

This sequence joins TRBV4-2 and TRBJ2-3; 8 nucleotides agree with TRBD2. The CDR3 is made up of 15 amino acids. Germline lookup yields CDR1 LGHNA and CDR2 YNFKEQ. V was clipped by 1 base and J by 6 bases; unmatched bases: 6. The CDR3 protein is CASSQVGSGIDTQYF. The CDR3 DNA follows: TGTGCCAGCAGCCAAGTGGGTAGCGGGATCGATACGCAGTATTTT.

This clonotype showed up many times. The J gene is TRBJ2-2, the V gene TRBV28; D not resolved. V was pared by 5 bases and J by 4 bases, with 17 bases between. The germline V gene has CDR1 MDHEN and CDR2 SYDVKM. The CDR3 runs to 16 residues. CDR3 sequence reads: CASSPPEGLGTGELFF. The CDR3 DNA is TGTGCCAGCAGTCCCCCGGAAGGGTTGGGCACCGGGGAGCTGTTTTTT. Looking up the rest from reference TRBV28 and TRBJ2-2 gives the full variable domain: DVKVTQSSRYLVKRTGEKVFLECVQDMDHENMFWYRQDPGLGLRLIYFSYDVKMKEKGDIPEGYSVSREKKERFSLILESASTNQTSMYLCASSPPEGLGTGELFFGEGSRLTVL.

The V call is TRBV10-3, the J call TRBJ2-7; D is perhaps TRBD1 (5 bases). The CDR3 consists of 14 residues. Germline V gene sequence: CDR1 ENHRY, CDR2 SYGVKD. Trimming left V 4 bases short and J 4 bases short, with 14 bases between. In DNA, the CDR3 is TGTGCCATCAGTGGCGGACGGTCAGGGTACGAGCAGTACTTC. Residues: CAISGGRSGYEQYF.

This clonotype was counted ten times or more. The CDR3: CASSLTRAETQYF. Written as DNA, the CDR3 is TGTGCCAGCAGTTTAACTAGGGCGGAGACCCAGTACTTC. The genes are TRBV12-3 or TRBV12-4 and TRBJ2-5, with D possibly matching TRBD2 (5 bases). V was trimmed by 2 bases and J by 5 bases, leaving 9 bases between them. This CDR3 has 13 amino acids.